The 31 T cell receptor beta chains in this list originate from one sample, sequenced in a study of shared clonotypes between healthy human individuals. The table came from immunoSEQ multiplex PCR; TCRdb's copy has only in-frame clones and leaves some out. The table records some 2.1 million clones, approximately 95% of them present only once. The sequencing input was naive CD4+ T cells sorted from blood. Subset meaning: CD45RA+ positively selected. The receptors were sampled from a man between 18 and 35 years old in good health.

Comment on this clone: Other DNA sequences in this sample translate to the same CDR3. The V call is TRBV5-1, the J call TRBJ1-3; no clear D. Between the trimmed V and J ends, which lost 4 bases and 0 bases, there was a span of 8 bases. The CDR3 is 14 amino acids. Germline V gene sequence: CDR1 SGHRS, CDR2 YFSETQ. The CDR3 DNA reads TGCGCCAGCAGCCTTGGGGACTCTGGAAACACCATATATTTT. This encodes CASSLGDSGNTIYF.

This sequence joins TRBV16 and TRBJ2-2; D is unclear. Germline CDR1 and CDR2: KGHSY and FQNENV. This CDR3 comprises 15 residues. V lost 1 base and J lost 0, with 6 bases in between. CDR3 DNA sequence: TGTGCCAGCAGCCAATGGTCAGCGAACACCGGGGAGCTGTTTTTT. It encodes CASSQWSANTGELFF.

The chain employs TRBV6-1 and TRBJ2-6; tentatively, D is TRBD1 (6 bases). This CDR3 is 10 amino acids long. Trimming removed 8 bases at V and 11 bases at J, with 7 bases between. Germline V gene lookup returns CDR1 MNHNS and CDR2 SASEGT. The DNA for the CDR3 is TGTGCCAGCCGGACAGACGTCCTGACTTTC. Protein: CASRTDVLTF.

CDR3 in DNA: TGTGCCAGCAGCCTACATGGGACTAGCGGATACAATGAGCAGTTCTTC. The encoded protein is CASSLHGTSGYNEQFF. The J gene is TRBJ2-1, the V gene TRBV7-2, with 11 bases fitting TRBD2. CDR1 and CDR2 from the germline V gene are SGHTA and FQGNSA. The CDR3 is 16 residues long. V gave up 5 bases and J gave up 4 bases; unmatched junction bases: 7.

This clone was recorded once. The J gene is TRBJ2-2, the V gene TRBV27, with D uncertain. Germline assignment: CDR1 MNHEY and CDR2 SMNVEV (reference sequence). Trimming stripped 8 bases from V and 7 bases from J, with 11 bases between. The CDR3 runs 12 residues. The CDR3 nucleotides read TGTGCCAGCTCTTTCGGCGTCGGGGAGCTGTTTTTT. Translating gives CASSFGVGELFF.

This clone showed up just once. The genes are TRBV29-1 and TRBJ2-1; D is perhaps TRBD2 (7 bases). V was trimmed by 5 bases and J by 6 bases, leaving 26 bases between them. Germline V gene sequence: CDR1 SQVTM, CDR2 ANQGSEA. The CDR3 is 17 residues long. This CDR3 is CSVSSLADLRGANEQFF. As DNA, the CDR3 is TGCAGCGTTAGTAGTCTAGCGGACCTTAGGGGGGCCAATGAGCAGTTCTTC.

This clone was seen once. Sequence at one end of the junction differs from germline and may be a read error. The chain combines TRBV28 with TRBJ2-2, with a possible D match to TRBD2 (5 bases). CDR3 length: 12 amino acids. The germline gives CDR1 MDHEN, CDR2 SYDVKM. The CDR3 reads CASSLNTGEPFF. CDR3 sequence (DNA): TGTGCCAGCAGCCTTAACACCGGGGAGCCGTTTTTT.

The J gene is TRBJ2-7, the V gene TRBV5-1; unclear D gene. CDR1 is SGHRS and CDR2 is YFSETQ in the germline V gene. CDR3 length equals 14 residues. V was trimmed by 8 bases and J by 2 bases, leaving 17 bases between them. As DNA, the CDR3 is TGCGCCAGAGAAATGGGGTTTATTCCCTACGAGCAGTACTTC. It translates to CAREMGFIPYEQYF.

The chain recombines TRBV5-4 with TRBJ2-6; no firm D call. Per the germline V gene, CDR1 is SGHNT and CDR2 is YYREEE (reference sequence). Deletions cut 0 bases from V and 4 bases from J, with 8 bases between. The CDR3 runs 15 residues. In DNA form, the CDR3 reads TGTGCCAGCAGCTTGGACTCGCTGGGGGCCAACGTCCTGACTTTC. It specifies CASSLDSLGANVLTF.

This chain joins TRBV9 and TRBJ1-2, with a tentative D call TRBD1 (5 bases). The CDR3 totals 16 residues. Germline V CDR1 and CDR2: SGDLS, YYNGEE. V was clipped by 0 bases and J by 4 bases, with 16 bases between them. CDR3 protein: CASSVEGKGLSYGYTF. CDR3 DNA: TGTGCCAGCAGCGTAGAGGGGAAGGGCTTGAGCTATGGCTACACCTTC.

The chain joins TRBV2 to TRBJ2-1; a possible D gene is TRBD2 (6 bases). This CDR3 spans 13 amino acids. Trimming took 3 bases from V and 5 from J, leaving 8 bases between them. CDR1 and CDR2 (germline): SNHLY, FYNNEI. CDR3 amino acids: CASSDGGDNEQFF. CDR3 sequence (DNA): TGTGCCAGCAGTGACGGGGGAGACAATGAGCAGTTCTTC. The complete variable domain, with remaining parts taken from reference TRBV2 and TRBJ2-1, reads EPEVTQTPSHQVTQMGQEVILRCVPISNHLYFYWYRQILGQKVEFLVSFYNNEISEKSEIFDDQFSVERPDGSNFTLKIRSTKLEDSAMYFCASSDGGDNEQFFGPGTRLTVL.

Regarding this clone: Distinct nucleotide sequences in the sample also encode this CDR3. V and J are TRBV2 and TRBJ2-2; D possibly matches TRBD1 or TRBD2 (5 bases each). Trimming shortened V by 8 bases and J by 4 bases, and 14 bases separated the two germline ends. The CDR3 is 14 residues long. The V gene's germline CDR1 is SNHLY and CDR2 FYNNEI. CDR3 DNA: TGTGCCAGCCTTCGGGGAAGGGGCACCGGGGAGCTGTTTTTT. It is translated as CASLRGRGTGELFF. Drawing the rest from reference TRBV2 and TRBJ2-2, the complete variable domain is EPEVTQTPSHQVTQMGQEVILRCVPISNHLYFYWYRQILGQKVEFLVSFYNNEISEKSEIFDDQFSVERPDGSNFTLKIRSTKLEDSAMYFCASLRGRGTGELFFGEGSRLTVL.

A remark on this clone: The same CDR3 is also encoded by other DNA sequences in this sample. The rearrangement links TRBV6-5 to TRBJ1-5; unclear D gene. Deletions cut 0 bases from V and 0 bases from J, with 6 bases between. This CDR3 is built from 15 residues. The germline CDR1 and CDR2 sequences are MNHEY and SVGAGI. As DNA, the CDR3 is TGTGCCAGCAGTTACTCCCGGAATAGCAATCAGCCCCAGCATTTT. It specifies CASSYSRNSNQPQHF.

The rearrangement joins TRBV10-3 to TRBJ1-6; 10 nucleotides align to TRBD1. With 2 bases clipped from V and 8 bases from J, the junction kept 3 bases outside the gene matches. Germline CDR1 is ENHRY and CDR2 is SYGVKD. The CDR3 has 15 amino acids. The CDR3 is CAISERGQGDSPLHF. The CDR3 coding sequence is TGTGCCATCAGTGAGCGCGGACAGGGGGATTCACCCCTCCACTTT.

This chain links TRBV18 with TRBJ2-5, with TRBD2 identical over 15 bases. This CDR3 contains 15 residues. Germline V gene lookup returns CDR1 KGHSH and CDR2 LQKENI. Trimming removed 8 bases from V and 4 bases from J; junction bases left unmatched: 5. CDR3 nucleotides: TGTGCCAGCAGGACTAGCGGGAGGGCCGCAGAGACCCAGTACTTC. Its protein is CASRTSGRAAETQYF.

The gene calls are TRBV7-9 and TRBJ1-1, with 7 positions matching TRBD1. Losses at the gene ends were 4 bases for V and 6 bases for J; bases not matched to a gene: 8. CDR3 length equals 14 residues. In germline, CDR1 is SEHNR, CDR2 FQNEAQ (reference sequence). The CDR3 here is CASSSEQGFAEAFF. The CDR3 DNA reads TGTGCCAGCAGCTCAGAACAGGGGTTTGCTGAAGCTTTCTTT.

This clone was recorded once. The chain uses TRBV5-1 and TRBJ2-6, with D perhaps assigned TRBD1 or TRBD2 (5 bases each). The germline V gene encodes CDR1 SGHRS and CDR2 YFSETQ. This CDR3 is built from 18 residues. Deletions cut 4 bases from V and 0 bases from J, with 17 bases between. CDR3 coding DNA: TGCGCCAGCAGCCGGGGCGAGGTAACCAGCTCTGGGGCCAACGTCCTGACTTTC. Amino acids: CASSRGEVTSSGANVLTF.

This clone came up once. The chain links TRBV10-3 to TRBJ2-3; D unclear. Trimming shortened V by 5 bases and J by 3 bases, and 9 bases separated the two germline ends. The CDR3 contains 13 residues. Germline CDR1 and CDR2: ENHRY and SYGVKD. CDR3 amino acids: CAISLDETDTQYF. The CDR3 nucleotides read TGTGCCATCAGTTTGGACGAGACAGATACGCAGTATTTT.

The CDR3 region is CASSKRTRGLNNEQFF. For the CDR3, the DNA is TGCGCCAGCAGCAAACGGACCCGAGGGCTGAACAATGAGCAGTTCTTC. This chain links TRBV5-1 with TRBJ2-1, with a tentative D call TRBD2 (5 bases). The ends were cut back, 4 bases at V and 5 bases at J, with 19 bases in the middle. CDR1 is SGHRS and CDR2 is YFSETQ in the germline V gene. The CDR3 has 16 amino acids. Filled out from reference TRBV5-1 and TRBJ2-1, the complete variable domain reads KAGVTQTPRYLIKTRGQQVTLSCSPISGHRSVSWYQQTPGQGLQFLFEYFSETQRNKGNFPGRFSGRQFSNSRSEMNVSTLELGDSALYLCASSKRTRGLNNEQFFGPGTRLTVL.

The V gene is TRBV25-1, the J gene TRBJ2-7; possible D gene TRBD2, 5 bases. The V gene's germline CDR1 is MGHDK and CDR2 SYGVNS. Trimming took off 4 bases at V and 4 bases at J, with 8 bases between the two ends. The length of the CDR3 is 12 residues. The CDR3 reads CASSGLLYEQYF. The CDR3 coding sequence is TGTGCCAGCAGTGGACTATTATACGAGCAGTACTTC.

This clone has a single count. The CDR3 is CSVVFGTDTQYF. Here the CDR3 DNA reads TGCAGCGTTGTCTTTGGCACAGATACGCAGTATTTT. V gene TRBV29-1 combines with J gene TRBJ2-3; D is undetermined. Trimming took off 4 bases at V and 1 base at J, with 6 bases between the two ends. CDR3 length equals 12 residues. Germline V gene lookup returns CDR1 SQVTM and CDR2 ANQGSEA.

CDR3 loop: CASSFGGVEKLFF. CDR3 in DNA: TGTGCCAGCAGTTTTGGAGGGGTTGAAAAACTGTTTTTT. The J gene is TRBJ1-4, the V gene TRBV28, with D tentatively TRBD1 (5 bases). Trimming removed 3 bases at V and 7 bases at J, with 9 bases between. The CDR3 sequence is 13 residues long. The V gene's germline CDR1 is MDHEN and CDR2 SYDVKM. Looking up the rest from reference TRBV28 and TRBJ1-4 gives the full variable domain: DVKVTQSSRYLVKRTGEKVFLECVQDMDHENMFWYRQDPGLGLRLIYFSYDVKMKEKGDIPEGYSVSREKKERFSLILESASTNQTSMYLCASSFGGVEKLFFGSGTQLSVL.

The gene calls are TRBV6-5 and TRBJ1-1; 8 positions match TRBD1. CDR1 and CDR2 (germline): MNHEY, SVGAGI. The V gene end was trimmed by 10 bases and the J gene end by 4 bases; junction bases not matched to a gene: 8. The CDR3 totals 13 residues. CDR3 nucleotides: TGTGCCACCGGACAGGGCCCCTTCACTGAAGCTTTCTTT. Its translation is CATGQGPFTEAFF.

CDR3 sequence reads: CASSLYTVDYGYTF. The CDR3 DNA reads TGTGCCAGCAGCCTTTATACCGTGGACTATGGCTACACCTTC. The V call is TRBV5-8, the J call TRBJ1-2; D uncertain. Germline assignment: CDR1 SGHTS and CDR2 YDEGEE. V was clipped by 4 bases and J by 3 bases, with 13 bases between them. There are 14 residues in the CDR3.

V is TRBV27 and J is TRBJ2-3, with a weak D call TRBD2 (6 bases). V dropped 7 bases and J dropped 4 bases, with 15 bases sitting between them. The CDR3 runs 14 residues. Per germline, CDR1 MNHEY and CDR2 SMNVEV (reference sequence). The CDR3 region is CASTRAGSSDTQYF. The CDR3 region has the DNA TGTGCCAGCACCCGGGCGGGGTCTTCAGATACGCAGTATTTT.

This chain connects TRBV28 to TRBJ1-5, with unresolved D. CDR1 is MDHEN and CDR2 is SYDVKM in the germline V gene. CDR3 length: 13 amino acids. V shed 2 bases and J shed 9 bases, with 11 bases lying between them. The CDR3 DNA sequence: TGTGCCAGCAGTTTACCCCCCCCTCGGCCCCAGCATTTT. Encoded protein: CASSLPPPRPQHF.

The chain has TRBV5-1 and TRBJ1-1; TRBD1 matches 7 bases. This CDR3 has 13 residues. The germline gives CDR1 SGHRS, CDR2 YFSETQ. The V and J ends lost 6 bases and 5 bases, in that order; junction bases with no gene match: 7. This CDR3 is CASTRQGGTEAFF. The CDR3 nucleotides read TGCGCCAGCACCCGACAGGGTGGGACTGAAGCTTTCTTT.

This chain connects TRBV10-1 to TRBJ1-5; D not certain. The V end lost 5 bases, the J end lost 5 bases, and 10 bases lay between the germline ends. CDR1 is WNHNN, CDR2 SYGVQD, per germline (reference sequence). CDR3 length: 13 residues. The CDR3 sequence: CASSRGLDQPQHF. For the CDR3, the DNA is TGCGCCAGCAGTCGAGGGTTGGATCAGCCCCAGCATTTT.

This chain uses TRBV27 with TRBJ2-1; D might be TRBD1 (6 bases). Trimming removed 6 bases from V and 10 bases from J, with 13 bases in between. The CDR3 totals 12 residues. Looked up from germline, CDR1 is MNHEY and CDR2 is SMNVEV (reference sequence). CDR3 amino acids: CASRAGVYEQFF. DNA for the CDR3: TGTGCCAGCAGGGCAGGGGTTTACGAGCAGTTCTTC.

The chain joins TRBV30 to TRBJ1-5; possibly TRBD1 for D (6 bases). The germline CDR1 and CDR2 sequences are GTSNPN and SVGIG (reference sequence). The V and J ends lost 1 base and 9 bases respectively, with 16 bases between them. The CDR3 runs to 14 residues. The CDR3 coding sequence is TGTGCCTGGAGTGGCCGAGGGGGGCGCCGGCCCCAGCATTTT. It translates to CAWSGRGGRRPQHF.

As concerns this clone: The identical CDR3 is also encoded by other nucleotide sequences in the sample. The CDR3 here is CASTRSGPLSGYTF. DNA of the CDR3: TGTGCCAGTACCAGAAGTGGGCCTCTATCCGGCTACACCTTC. V usage is TRBV28 and J usage is TRBJ1-2; D remains unclear. V was cut by 9 bases and J by 8 bases, with 22 bases left in between. The CDR3 extends over 14 amino acids. Per the germline V gene, CDR1 is MDHEN and CDR2 is SYDVKM.